This T cell receptor beta chain was observed in a study of identical twins. Study-wide results and caveats: Abundant beta clonotypes from cord blood had fewer insertions, unlike memory repertoires, which showed none. The models systematically underestimated how much out-of-frame TCR alpha was shared in monozygotic twins.

As to this clonotype: What it binds is not known.

There were only healthy Caucasians among the donors. A template switching step contributed a universal primer site, while unique molecular identifiers were present in the cDNA. TCRdb ran MiXCR on the 5' RACE reads and lists one entry per CDR3 protein. The repertoire holds some 1,700,000 distinct CDR3 sequences, with roughly 35% as singletons. Germline V gives CDR1 ENHRY, CDR2 SYGVKD. CDR3 length: 16 residues. Trimming removed 3 bases from V and 0 bases from J, with 14 bases in between. Sequenced material: cord blood. The chain carries TRBV10-3 and TRBJ1-1; perhaps TRBD1 as D (5 bases). This receptor was taken from a newborn girl in good health. Written as DNA, the CDR3 is TGTGCCATCAGTGAAGAAGGGGCCCTCATGAACACTGAAGCTTTCTTT. Protein: CAISEEGALMNTEAFF.